These T cell receptor beta chains were read from a single sample in a study of shared clonotypes between healthy human individuals. Sequencing used immunoSEQ multiplex PCR; TCRdb keeps in-frame clones, though not all of them. This table has roughly 2.6 million clones, around 94% appearing once. Source material: naive CD4+ T cells sorted from blood. These receptors all come from a man in his late teens or twenties in good health. The CDR3 runs from the conserved cysteine through the conserved F or W. D genes are given only for firm matches. Clone size is shown for a subset of rows, as once, few, many or a class of expanded clone.

CDR3aa: CASSEGGSAFF
CDR3nt: TGTGCCAGCAGTGAAGGAGGATCGGCTTTCTTT
abundance: few
j_gene: TRBJ1-1
v_gene: TRBV25-1
d_gene: .

CDR3aa: CAWSVGTKAFF
CDR3nt: TGTGCCTGGAGTGTGGGAACCAAAGCTTTCTTT
abundance: .
j_gene: TRBJ1-1
v_gene: TRBV30
d_gene: .

CDR3aa: CASSGLAETTDTQYF
CDR3nt: TGCGCCAGCAGCGGACTAGCGGAAACCACAGATACGCAGTATTTT
abundance: .
j_gene: TRBJ2-3
v_gene: TRBV23-1
d_gene: TRBD2

CDR3aa: CAISESWLDTQYF
CDR3nt: TGTGCCATCAGTGAGTCCTGGCTGGATACGCAGTATTTT
abundance: .
j_gene: TRBJ2-3
v_gene: TRBV10-3
d_gene: .

CDR3aa: CASSEAGNNQPQHF
CDR3nt: TGCGCCAGCAGTGAGGCGGGGAACAATCAGCCCCAGCATTTT
abundance: .
j_gene: TRBJ1-5
v_gene: TRBV10-2
d_gene: .

CDR3aa: CAWTRVVAAPNEQFF
CDR3nt: TGTGCCTGGACGAGGGTGGTAGCGGCCCCCAATGAGCAGTTCTTC
abundance: .
j_gene: TRBJ2-1
v_gene: TRBV30
d_gene: .

CDR3aa: CASSLGVSGSPSYNEQFF
CDR3nt: TGCGCCAGCAGCTTGGGGGTTAGCGGGAGCCCCTCCTACAATGAGCAGTTCTTC
abundance: .
j_gene: TRBJ2-1
v_gene: TRBV5-1
d_gene: TRBD2

CDR3aa: CAWRKSGRTDTQYF
CDR3nt: TGTGCCTGGAGAAAGAGCGGGCGCACAGATACGCAGTATTTT
abundance: .
j_gene: TRBJ2-3
v_gene: TRBV30
d_gene: .

CDR3aa: CASIPAPYLNTEAFF
CDR3nt: TGTGCCAGCATCCCGGCCCCATATTTGAACACTGAAGCTTTCTTT
abundance: .
j_gene: TRBJ1-1
v_gene: TRBV6-1
d_gene: .

CDR3aa: CASSLGVLRNTEAFF
CDR3nt: TGTGCCAGCAGCTTGGGGGTCCTCCGGAACACTGAAGCTTTCTTT
abundance: .
j_gene: TRBJ1-1
v_gene: TRBV11-2
d_gene: .

CDR3aa: CASSPGGEGGYTF
CDR3nt: TGTGCCAGCTCACCGGGCGGGGAGGGCGGCTACACCTTC
abundance: once
j_gene: TRBJ1-2
v_gene: TRBV18
d_gene: .

CDR3aa: CASSPPGREGQPQHF
CDR3nt: TGTGCCAGCTCACCACCGGGCAGGGAGGGCCAGCCCCAGCATTTT
abundance: .
j_gene: TRBJ1-5
v_gene: TRBV18
d_gene: .

CDR3aa: CASSLVPRGLTDTQYF
CDR3nt: TGTGCCAGCAGCTTGGTCCCCAGGGGGCTCACAGATACGCAGTATTTT
abundance: .
j_gene: TRBJ2-3
v_gene: TRBV5-8
d_gene: TRBD1

CDR3aa: CASSLALAGGHTGELFF
CDR3nt: TGTGCCAGCAGCTTGGCTCTAGCGGGAGGGCACACCGGGGAGCTGTTTTTT
abundance: .
j_gene: TRBJ2-2
v_gene: TRBV7-6
d_gene: TRBD2

CDR3aa: CASSLDGNEKLFF
CDR3nt: TGTGCCAGCAGCTTGGACGGGAATGAAAAACTGTTTTTT
abundance: .
j_gene: TRBJ1-4
v_gene: TRBV11-2
d_gene: .

CDR3aa: CASSEGLAAYNEQFF
CDR3nt: TGTGCCAGCAGCGAGGGACTAGCGGCCTACAATGAGCAGTTCTTC
abundance: .
j_gene: TRBJ2-1
v_gene: TRBV9
d_gene: TRBD2

CDR3aa: CASTLAGFTDTQYF
CDR3nt: TGTGCCAGCACCCTAGCGGGTTTCACAGATACGCAGTATTTT
abundance: .
j_gene: TRBJ2-3
v_gene: TRBV28
d_gene: TRBD2

CDR3aa: CASRIQDTKNTEAFF
CDR3nt: TGCGCCAGCAGGATTCAGGACACGAAAAACACTGAAGCTTTCTTT
abundance: .
j_gene: TRBJ1-1
v_gene: TRBV5-1
d_gene: .

CDR3aa: CASSLEGLRETQYF
CDR3nt: TGCGCCAGCAGCTTGGAAGGTTTGCGGGAGACCCAGTACTTC
abundance: .
j_gene: TRBJ2-5
v_gene: TRBV5-1
d_gene: .

CDR3aa: CASSGRGETSYNEQFF
CDR3nt: TGTGCCAGCAGCGGAAGGGGGGAGACCTCCTACAATGAGCAGTTCTTC
abundance: .
j_gene: TRBJ2-1
v_gene: TRBV5-4
d_gene: .

CDR3aa: CASSRDREGEAFF
CDR3nt: TGTGCCAGCAGTCGGGACAGGGAAGGTGAAGCTTTCTTT
abundance: .
j_gene: TRBJ1-1
v_gene: TRBV6-1
d_gene: TRBD1

CDR3aa: CASSYLGQTVGYTF
CDR3nt: TGTGCCAGTAGTTACCTGGGACAAACGGTGGGCTACACCTTC
abundance: .
j_gene: TRBJ1-2
v_gene: TRBV19
d_gene: .

CDR3aa: CASRMDKPYEQYF
CDR3nt: TGTGCCAGCAGGATGGACAAACCCTACGAGCAGTACTTC
abundance: .
j_gene: TRBJ2-7
v_gene: TRBV28
d_gene: .

CDR3aa: CASSSGTRGTDTQYF
CDR3nt: TGCGCCAGCAGCTCGGGGACTCGGGGGACGGATACGCAGTATTTT
abundance: .
j_gene: TRBJ2-3
v_gene: TRBV5-1
d_gene: .

CDR3aa: CASSSRDSSSYNSPLHF
CDR3nt: TGTGCCAGCAGCTCTCGGGACAGCAGCTCCTATAATTCACCCCTCCACTTT
abundance: .
j_gene: TRBJ1-6
v_gene: TRBV9
d_gene: TRBD1

CDR3aa: CASGQGRLNTEAFF
CDR3nt: TGTGCCAGCGGACAGGGACGATTGAACACTGAAGCTTTCTTT
abundance: .
j_gene: TRBJ1-1
v_gene: TRBV6-5
d_gene: TRBD1

CDR3aa: CAIRGVGASGNSPLHF
CDR3nt: TGTGCCATCAGGGGAGTGGGGGCCTCGGGGAATTCACCCCTCCACTTT
abundance: .
j_gene: TRBJ1-6
v_gene: TRBV10-3
d_gene: .

CDR3aa: CAWALGHTDTQYF
CDR3nt: TGTGCCTGGGCCCTCGGCCATACAGATACGCAGTATTTT
abundance: .
j_gene: TRBJ2-3
v_gene: TRBV30
d_gene: .

CDR3aa: CASSSLGGGPGGYTF
CDR3nt: TGTGCCAGCAGCTCCCTCGGGGGGGGGCCTGGCGGCTACACCTTC
abundance: .
j_gene: TRBJ1-2
v_gene: TRBV7-2
d_gene: .

CDR3aa: CASTERLAPCSYNEQFF
CDR3nt: TGTGCCAGCACGGAGAGACTAGCGCCCTGCTCCTACAATGAGCAGTTCTTC
abundance: .
j_gene: TRBJ2-1
v_gene: TRBV6-4
d_gene: TRBD2

CDR3aa: CASSPGPSMNTEAFF
CDR3nt: TGTGCCAGCTCACCAGGTCCCAGCATGAACACTGAAGCTTTCTTT
abundance: .
j_gene: TRBJ1-1
v_gene: TRBV18
d_gene: .

CDR3aa: CASRDRNPYTGELFF
CDR3nt: TGTGCCAGCAGAGACAGGAACCCATACACCGGGGAGCTGTTTTTT
abundance: once
j_gene: TRBJ2-2
v_gene: TRBV6-1
d_gene: .

CDR3aa: CAIMNRDISNQPQHF
CDR3nt: TGTGCCATCATGAACCGGGACATCAGCAATCAGCCCCAGCATTTT
abundance: .
j_gene: TRBJ1-5
v_gene: TRBV10-3
d_gene: .

CDR3aa: CSVEEEAGTLGEQYF
CDR3nt: TGCAGCGTTGAAGAGGAAGCGGGAACGTTGGGGGAGCAGTACTTC
abundance: .
j_gene: TRBJ2-7
v_gene: TRBV29-1
d_gene: TRBD2

CDR3aa: CAIGGGTAPGYEQFF
CDR3nt: TGTGCCATCGGCGGGGGGACAGCACCAGGATATGAGCAGTTCTTC
abundance: once
j_gene: TRBJ2-1
v_gene: TRBV10-3
d_gene: .

CDR3aa: CSVGGASGELFF
CDR3nt: TGCAGCGTTGGGGGGGCGTCCGGGGAGCTGTTTTTT
abundance: .
j_gene: TRBJ2-2
v_gene: TRBV29-1
d_gene: .

CDR3aa: CASSSQGARETQYF
CDR3nt: TGTGCCAGCAGCTCGCAGGGGGCGAGGGAGACCCAGTACTTC
abundance: .
j_gene: TRBJ2-5
v_gene: TRBV7-2
d_gene: TRBD1

CDR3aa: CASSPGTEFYGYTF
CDR3nt: TGTGCCAGCTCACCCGGGACAGAATTCTATGGCTACACCTTC
abundance: .
j_gene: TRBJ1-2
v_gene: TRBV18
d_gene: TRBD1

CDR3aa: CASSSTGDQPQHF
CDR3nt: TGTGCCAGCAGCTCCACAGGGGATCAGCCCCAGCATTTT
abundance: .
j_gene: TRBJ1-5
v_gene: TRBV5-6
d_gene: TRBD1

CDR3aa: CASSLRDPQHF
CDR3nt: TGTGCCAGCAGCTTGAGGGACCCCCAGCATTTT
abundance: .
j_gene: TRBJ1-5
v_gene: TRBV5-8
d_gene: .

CDR3aa: CASSLGVGIMYEQYF
CDR3nt: TGCGCCAGCAGCTTGGGGGTGGGGATTATGTACGAGCAGTACTTC
abundance: .
j_gene: TRBJ2-7
v_gene: TRBV5-1
d_gene: .

CDR3aa: CASSRILSNQPQHF
CDR3nt: TGTGCCAGCAGCCGGATCTTAAGCAATCAGCCCCAGCATTTT
abundance: .
j_gene: TRBJ1-5
v_gene: TRBV7-2
d_gene: .

CDR3aa: CASGQVAGNTIYF
CDR3nt: TGTGCCAGCGGTCAGGTCGCTGGAAACACCATATATTTT
abundance: .
j_gene: TRBJ1-3
v_gene: TRBV2
d_gene: .

CDR3aa: CASSQDPGETQYF
CDR3nt: TGCGCCAGCAGCCAAGACCCCGGGGAGACCCAGTACTTC
abundance: .
j_gene: TRBJ2-5
v_gene: TRBV4-3
d_gene: .

CDR3aa: CASSRSLAGGNTGELFF
CDR3nt: TGCGCCAGCAGCCGATCACTAGCGGGGGGGAACACCGGGGAGCTGTTTTTT
abundance: .
j_gene: TRBJ2-2
v_gene: TRBV4-1
d_gene: TRBD2

CDR3aa: CASNELGRGVNQPQHF
CDR3nt: TGTGCCAGCAACGAGTTAGGTAGAGGGGTCAATCAGCCCCAGCATTTT
abundance: .
j_gene: TRBJ1-5
v_gene: TRBV7-8
d_gene: .

CDR3aa: CASRTGQADTQYF
CDR3nt: TGTGCCAGTAGAACAGGTCAGGCAGATACGCAGTATTTT
abundance: .
j_gene: TRBJ2-3
v_gene: TRBV19
d_gene: .

CDR3aa: CASSSQGLAANEQFF
CDR3nt: TGTGCCAGCAGCAGTCAGGGACTAGCGGCAAATGAGCAGTTCTTC
abundance: .
j_gene: TRBJ2-1
v_gene: TRBV7-9
d_gene: TRBD2

CDR3aa: CASSLAGNTEAFF
CDR3nt: TGTGCCAGCAGCTTAGCAGGGAACACTGAAGCTTTCTTT
abundance: few
j_gene: TRBJ1-1
v_gene: TRBV7-9
d_gene: .

CDR3aa: CASSLAGRQTRNGYTF
CDR3nt: TGTGCCAGCAGCTTAGCGGGCCGACAGACCAGGAATGGCTACACCTTC
abundance: .
j_gene: TRBJ1-2
v_gene: TRBV11-3
d_gene: .

CDR3aa: CATSRETSYEQYF
CDR3nt: TGTGCCACCAGCAGAGAGACATCCTACGAGCAGTACTTC
abundance: .
j_gene: TRBJ2-7
v_gene: TRBV15
d_gene: .

CDR3aa: CASSTGQSPTDTQYF
CDR3nt: TGCGCCAGCAGCACCGGACAGTCCCCCACAGATACGCAGTATTTT
abundance: .
j_gene: TRBJ2-3
v_gene: TRBV5-1
d_gene: .